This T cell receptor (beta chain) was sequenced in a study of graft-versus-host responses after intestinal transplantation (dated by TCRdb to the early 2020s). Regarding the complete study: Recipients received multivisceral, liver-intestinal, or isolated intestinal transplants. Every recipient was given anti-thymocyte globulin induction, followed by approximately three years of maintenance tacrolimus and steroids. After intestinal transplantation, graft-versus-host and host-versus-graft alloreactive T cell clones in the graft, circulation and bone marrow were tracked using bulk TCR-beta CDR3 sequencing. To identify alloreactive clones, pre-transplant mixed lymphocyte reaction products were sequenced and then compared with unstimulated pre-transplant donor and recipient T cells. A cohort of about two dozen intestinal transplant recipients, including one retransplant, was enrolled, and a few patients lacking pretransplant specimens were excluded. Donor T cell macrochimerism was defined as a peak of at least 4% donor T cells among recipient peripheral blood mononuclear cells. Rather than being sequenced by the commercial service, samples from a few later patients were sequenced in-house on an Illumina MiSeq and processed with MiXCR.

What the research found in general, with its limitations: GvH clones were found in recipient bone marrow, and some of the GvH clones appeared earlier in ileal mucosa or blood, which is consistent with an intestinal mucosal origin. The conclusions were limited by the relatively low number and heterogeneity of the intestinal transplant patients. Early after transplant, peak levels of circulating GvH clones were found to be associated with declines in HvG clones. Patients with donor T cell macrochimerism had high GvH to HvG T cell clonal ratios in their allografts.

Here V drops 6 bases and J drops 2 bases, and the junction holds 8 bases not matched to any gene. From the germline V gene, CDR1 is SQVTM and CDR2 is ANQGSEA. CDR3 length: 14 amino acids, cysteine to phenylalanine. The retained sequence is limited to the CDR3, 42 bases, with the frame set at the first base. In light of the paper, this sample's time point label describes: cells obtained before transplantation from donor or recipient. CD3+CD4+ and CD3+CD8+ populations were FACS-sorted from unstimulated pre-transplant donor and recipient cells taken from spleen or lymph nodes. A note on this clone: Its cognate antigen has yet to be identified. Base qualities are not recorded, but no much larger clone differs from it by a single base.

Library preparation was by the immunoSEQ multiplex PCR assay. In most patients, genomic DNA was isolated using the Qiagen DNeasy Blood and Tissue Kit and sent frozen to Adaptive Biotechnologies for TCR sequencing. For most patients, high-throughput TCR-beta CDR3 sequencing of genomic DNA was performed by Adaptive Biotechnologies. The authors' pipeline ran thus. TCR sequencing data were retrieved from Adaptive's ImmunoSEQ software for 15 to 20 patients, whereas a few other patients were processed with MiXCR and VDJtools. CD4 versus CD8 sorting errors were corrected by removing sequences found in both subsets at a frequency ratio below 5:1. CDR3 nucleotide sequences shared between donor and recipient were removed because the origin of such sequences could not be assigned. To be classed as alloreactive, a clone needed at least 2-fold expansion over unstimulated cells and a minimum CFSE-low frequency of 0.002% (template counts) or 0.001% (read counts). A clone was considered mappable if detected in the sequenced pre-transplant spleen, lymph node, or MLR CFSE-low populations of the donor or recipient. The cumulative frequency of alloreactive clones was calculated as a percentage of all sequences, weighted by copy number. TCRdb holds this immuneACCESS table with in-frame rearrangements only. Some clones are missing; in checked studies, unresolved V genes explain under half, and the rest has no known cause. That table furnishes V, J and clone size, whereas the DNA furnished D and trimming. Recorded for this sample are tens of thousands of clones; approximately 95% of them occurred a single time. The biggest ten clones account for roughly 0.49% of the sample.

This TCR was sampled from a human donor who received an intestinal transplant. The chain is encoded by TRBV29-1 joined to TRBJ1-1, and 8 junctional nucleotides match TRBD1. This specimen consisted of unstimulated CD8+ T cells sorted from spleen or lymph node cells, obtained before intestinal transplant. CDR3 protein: CSVDRQGLNTEAFF. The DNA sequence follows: TGCAGCGTGGATAGACAGGGGTTAAACACTGAAGCTTTCTTT.